The rows below give T cell receptor beta chains drawn from one sample of a study of blood T cell repertoires in COVID-19. TCRdb's copy holds only in-frame clones and misses some; the assay was immunoSEQ multiplex PCR. The table lists some 160,000 clones, just over 90% of them singletons. Material for sequencing was peripheral blood. The source of these receptors is a young man with COVID-19, enrolled during active disease. Each CDR3 is given with its conserved first and last residue. The D gene is left open where the match is weak. Size is stated for part of the rows, as once, few or many counts, or as a class when the clone is expanded.

j_call: TRBJ2-7
clone_size: -
d_call: TRBD1
v_call: TRBV9
cdr3_aa: CASSVGTGRWEQYF
cdr3_nt: TGTGCCAGCAGCGTCGGGACAGGCCGGTGGGAGCAGTACTTC

j_call: TRBJ2-2
clone_size: -
d_call: TRBD2
v_call: TRBV9
cdr3_aa: CASKGTSGAHTGELFF
cdr3_nt: TGTGCCAGTAAGGGGACTAGCGGGGCCCACACCGGGGAGCTGTTTTTT

j_call: TRBJ2-1
clone_size: -
d_call: TRBD2
v_call: TRBV5-1
cdr3_aa: CASSSFRTSGPYNEQFF
cdr3_nt: TGCGCCAGCAGCTCTTTTCGGACTAGCGGCCCCTACAATGAGCAGTTCTTC

j_call: TRBJ2-1
clone_size: -
d_call: -
v_call: TRBV7-9
cdr3_aa: CASSYESSYNEQFF
cdr3_nt: TGTGCCAGCAGCTACGAGAGCTCCTACAATGAGCAGTTCTTC

j_call: TRBJ2-1
clone_size: -
d_call: TRBD1
v_call: TRBV6-9
cdr3_aa: CASRERQGAVSEQFF
cdr3_nt: TGTGCCAGCAGAGAGAGACAGGGGGCGGTCAGTGAGCAGTTCTTC

j_call: TRBJ2-7
clone_size: once
d_call: -
v_call: TRBV28
cdr3_aa: CASSLGPYSYEQYF
cdr3_nt: TGTGCCAGCAGTTTAGGGCCCTACTCCTACGAGCAGTACTTC

j_call: TRBJ2-1
clone_size: -
d_call: TRBD2
v_call: TRBV6-5
cdr3_aa: CASSSTSGSPLNEQFF
cdr3_nt: TGTGCCAGCAGTTCGACTAGCGGATCACCCCTAAATGAGCAGTTCTTC

j_call: TRBJ2-1
clone_size: -
d_call: -
v_call: TRBV14
cdr3_aa: CASSDSLKINEQFF
cdr3_nt: TGTGCCAGCAGCGACTCCCTTAAGATCAATGAGCAGTTCTTC

j_call: TRBJ2-2
clone_size: -
d_call: TRBD2
v_call: TRBV27
cdr3_aa: CASSLFLAGGNTGELFF
cdr3_nt: TGTGCCAGCAGTTTATTTCTAGCGGGAGGGAATACCGGGGAGCTGTTTTTT

j_call: TRBJ2-7
clone_size: -
d_call: TRBD1
v_call: TRBV5-1
cdr3_aa: CASSLSGQTYEQYF
cdr3_nt: TGCGCCAGCAGCCTCTCGGGACAGACCTACGAGCAGTACTTC

j_call: TRBJ1-3
clone_size: -
d_call: -
v_call: TRBV28
cdr3_aa: CASRRTGLSGNTIYF
cdr3_nt: TGTGCCAGCAGACGAACAGGGCTCTCTGGAAACACCATATATTTT

j_call: TRBJ2-2
clone_size: few
d_call: TRBD2
v_call: TRBV5-1
cdr3_aa: CASSYTSGRATGELFF
cdr3_nt: TGCGCCAGCAGCTATACTAGCGGGAGGGCCACCGGGGAGCTGTTTTTT

j_call: TRBJ2-2
clone_size: -
d_call: -
v_call: TRBV29-1
cdr3_aa: CSSAANTGELFF
cdr3_nt: TGCAGCTCGGCGGCGAACACCGGGGAGCTGTTTTTT

j_call: TRBJ2-7
clone_size: -
d_call: TRBD1
v_call: TRBV9
cdr3_aa: CASSVEQGHEQYF
cdr3_nt: TGTGCCAGCAGCGTCGAACAGGGGCACGAGCAGTACTTC

j_call: TRBJ2-1
clone_size: -
d_call: TRBD2
v_call: TRBV27
cdr3_aa: CASSWGLGDRNEQFF
cdr3_nt: TGTGCCAGCAGTTGGGGACTAGGGGACCGCAATGAGCAGTTCTTC

j_call: TRBJ2-7
clone_size: -
d_call: -
v_call: TRBV2
cdr3_aa: CASMSGESYEQYF
cdr3_nt: TGTGCCAGCATGTCAGGGGAATCCTACGAGCAGTACTTC

j_call: TRBJ1-2
clone_size: -
d_call: -
v_call: TRBV30
cdr3_aa: CAWKRQTFKFGYTF
cdr3_nt: TGTGCCTGGAAGCGTCAGACGTTTAAGTTTGGCTACACCTTC

j_call: TRBJ2-2
clone_size: -
d_call: -
v_call: TRBV7-2
cdr3_aa: CASSFTQAAELFF
cdr3_nt: TGTGCCAGCAGCTTTACGCAGGCCGCGGAGCTGTTTTTT

j_call: TRBJ1-5
clone_size: -
d_call: -
v_call: TRBV19
cdr3_aa: CASSIAAVSNQPQHF
cdr3_nt: TGTGCCAGTAGTATTGCGGCGGTGAGCAATCAGCCCCAGCATTTT

j_call: TRBJ1-1
clone_size: once
d_call: TRBD1
v_call: TRBV4-2
cdr3_aa: CASSQVGGWTGDGTEAFF
cdr3_nt: TGTGCCAGCAGCCAAGTGGGGGGTTGGACAGGGGATGGTACTGAAGCTTTCTTT

j_call: TRBJ2-3
clone_size: -
d_call: -
v_call: TRBV4-3
cdr3_aa: CASSPSIEDTQYF
cdr3_nt: TGCGCCAGCAGCCCCTCCATAGAAGATACGCAGTATTTT

j_call: TRBJ2-1
clone_size: -
d_call: -
v_call: TRBV7-2
cdr3_aa: CASSLPTGSSYNEQFF
cdr3_nt: TGTGCCAGCAGCTTACCTACAGGGTCCTCCTACAATGAGCAGTTCTTC

j_call: TRBJ1-4
clone_size: once
d_call: TRBD1
v_call: TRBV24-1
cdr3_aa: CATSEGTGESEKLLF
cdr3_nt: TGTGCCACCAGTGAAGGGACAGGGGAATCTGAAAAACTGCTTTTT

j_call: TRBJ1-1
clone_size: -
d_call: -
v_call: TRBV28
cdr3_aa: CASRQLNTEAFF
cdr3_nt: TGTGCCAGCAGGCAGTTGAACACTGAAGCTTTCTTT

j_call: TRBJ2-7
clone_size: -
d_call: TRBD1
v_call: TRBV9
cdr3_aa: CASSATPGQVIYEQYF
cdr3_nt: TGTGCCAGCAGCGCGACGCCGGGACAGGTCATCTACGAGCAGTACTTC

j_call: TRBJ2-7
clone_size: -
d_call: -
v_call: TRBV6-2/TRBV6-3
cdr3_aa: CASSYPAVGRYEQYF
cdr3_nt: TGTGCCAGCAGTTACCCGGCGGTAGGGAGGTACGAGCAGTACTTC

j_call: TRBJ2-7
clone_size: once
d_call: -
v_call: TRBV4-1
cdr3_aa: CASSPLGEGYEQYF
cdr3_nt: TGCGCCAGCAGTCCCCTGGGCGAAGGCTACGAGCAGTACTTC

j_call: TRBJ2-6
clone_size: few
d_call: TRBD1
v_call: TRBV6-4
cdr3_aa: CASSGTGGAGANVLTF
cdr3_nt: TGTGCCAGCAGTGGGACAGGGGGCGCTGGGGCCAACGTCCTGACTTTC

j_call: TRBJ1-1
clone_size: -
d_call: -
v_call: TRBV5-5
cdr3_aa: CASSLARDTEAFF
cdr3_nt: TGTGCCAGCAGCTTGGCCAGGGACACTGAAGCTTTCTTT

j_call: TRBJ2-4
clone_size: -
d_call: TRBD1
v_call: TRBV3-1/TRBV3-2
cdr3_aa: CASSQLQGLVKNIQYF
cdr3_nt: TGTGCCAGCAGCCAATTACAGGGGCTGGTCAAAAACATTCAGTACTTC

j_call: TRBJ2-1
clone_size: -
d_call: -
v_call: TRBV3-1/TRBV3-2
cdr3_aa: CASSFSGTEPFPNEQFF
cdr3_nt: TGTGCCAGCAGCTTTAGCGGTACCGAACCTTTTCCCAATGAGCAGTTCTTC

j_call: TRBJ1-2
clone_size: -
d_call: -
v_call: TRBV19
cdr3_aa: CASSGQGRGYTF
cdr3_nt: TGTGCCAGTAGTGGGCAGGGCCGTGGCTACACCTTC

j_call: TRBJ2-7
clone_size: -
d_call: -
v_call: TRBV30
cdr3_aa: CAWSEISYEQYF
cdr3_nt: TGTGCCTGGAGCGAGATCTCCTACGAGCAGTACTTC

j_call: TRBJ1-6
clone_size: -
d_call: -
v_call: TRBV28
cdr3_aa: CASSFQGFRHNSPLHF
cdr3_nt: TGTGCCAGCAGTTTCCAGGGGTTTCGGCATAATTCACCCCTCCACTTT

j_call: TRBJ2-1
clone_size: -
d_call: TRBD2
v_call: TRBV19
cdr3_aa: CASSIAGTSGSSYNEQFF
cdr3_nt: TGTGCCAGTAGTATCGCCGGGACTAGCGGTAGCTCCTACAATGAGCAGTTCTTC